This T cell receptor (beta chain) comes out of a study of vaccination and CD4 T cells after COVID-19. For the study at large: Six males and four females constituted the convalescent cohort, two of whom were Hispanic.

The treatment is: roughly 11-day PBMC culture with coronavirus spike peptide pools or control peptides (ViraFEST assay). Peptide pools at around 9.2 ug/ml and IL-2 at 10 IU/ml were added to cultures of 1.5 million to 2 million PBMCs per well. Cultured CD4+ T cell DNA underwent sequencing with the Oncomine TCR Beta short-read assay. Using its own MiXCR run on the PCR reads, TCRdb lists one record per CDR3 protein. Of approximately 15,000 distinct CDR3 sequences listed, 50% to 60% are singletons. As concerns this clonotype: Its target is not known.

CDR1 is MDHEN, CDR2 SYDVKM, per germline. This CDR3 contains 15 residues. V lost 3 bases, J lost 2 bases, and 13 bases lay in between. V usage is TRBV28 and J usage is TRBJ1-2, with D perhaps matching TRBD1 (5 bases). This clonotype was sampled from a human donor who had recovered from COVID-19. Input material: CD4+ T cells from blood, cultured in vitro. The CDR3 DNA sequence: TGTGCCAGCAGTTTCCCGGGACGGGTAAACTATGGCTACACCTTC. As protein: CASSFPGRVNYGYTF.